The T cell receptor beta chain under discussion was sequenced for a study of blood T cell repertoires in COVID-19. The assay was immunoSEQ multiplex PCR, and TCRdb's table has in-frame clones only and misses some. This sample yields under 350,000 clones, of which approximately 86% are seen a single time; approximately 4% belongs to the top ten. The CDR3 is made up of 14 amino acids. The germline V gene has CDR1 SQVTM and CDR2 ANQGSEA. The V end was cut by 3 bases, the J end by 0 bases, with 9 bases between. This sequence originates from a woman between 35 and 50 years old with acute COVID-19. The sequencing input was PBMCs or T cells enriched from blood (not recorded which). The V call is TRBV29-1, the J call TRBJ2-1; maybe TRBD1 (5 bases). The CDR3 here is CSVDRQSSYNEQFF. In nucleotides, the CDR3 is TGCAGCGTTGACCGACAGAGCTCCTACAATGAGCAGTTCTTC.